These 28 T cell receptor beta chains were all obtained from the same sample, sequenced in a study of Ad26.COV2.S vaccination and SARS-CoV-2 variants (dated by TCRdb to about 2021). Library method: the immunoSEQ multiplex PCR assay. In TCRdb, the immuneACCESS table is reduced to in-frame sequences with V and J assigned. These tables do not hold every clone; where another copy was compared, an unresolved V gene accounts for under half, and the others remain unexplained. The sample profile shows over 110,000 clones; roughly 89% of them were found once. Jointly, the top ten make up approximately 5% of the sample. The label giving this sample's time point can be read as: individuals recovered from natural SARS-CoV-2 infection. The sample in question was peripheral blood, obtained after recovery from COVID-19. These receptors were obtained from a human donor who had recovered from COVID-19.

This sequence joins TRBV7-2 and TRBJ2-3, with TRBD2 matching 9 bases. V shed 5 bases and J 3 bases; nucleotides not matched to a gene: 3. The V gene's germline CDR1 is SGHTA and CDR2 FQGNSA. The CDR3 sequence is 14 residues long. The CDR3, as DNA: TGTGCCAGCAGCGGACTAGCGATAACAGATACGCAGTATTTT. As protein: CASSGLAITDTQYF.

The CDR3 spells CASSGGGTGYGNTIYF. CDR3 in DNA: TGTGCCAGCAGCGGGGGGGGGACAGGGTACGGAAACACCATATATTTT. J is TRBJ1-3 and V is TRBV3-1 (or the pseudogene TRBV3-2), with 9 bases aligning to TRBD1. V trimming: 5 bases; J trimming: 4 bases; junction bases outside the gene matches: 9. This CDR3 spans 16 amino acids. The germline V gene has CDR1 LGHDT and CDR2 YNNKEL (reference sequence).

Concerning this clone itself: Other DNA sequences from this sample encode an identical CDR3 as well. CDR3 residues: CASSEGPGYSPLHF. CDR3 bases: TGTGCCAGCAGTGAGGGGCCGGGATATTCACCCCTCCACTTT. The chain joins TRBV6-1 to TRBJ1-6; D is possibly TRBD1 (5 bases). The V gene's germline CDR1 is MNHNS and CDR2 SASEGT. Trimming pared 3 bases from V and 8 bases from J, leaving 11 bases between. This CDR3 contains 14 residues.

Here the CDR3 DNA reads TGTGCCAGCAGCTCCCGCCGGGACAGGGTGCTCGAGCAGTACTTC. Residues: CASSSRRDRVLEQYF. The rearrangement joins TRBV13 to TRBJ2-7, with TRBD1 matching 9 bases. The ends lost 4 bases at V and 6 bases at J; junction bases unmatched: 10. The CDR3 has 15 residues. Per germline, CDR1 PRHDT and CDR2 FYEKMQ (reference sequence).

This clone was counted only a few times. The genes are TRBV6-6 and TRBJ2-7; 7 bases map to TRBD1. V lost 8 bases to trimming and J lost 2 bases; unmatched junction nucleotides: 0. Germline CDR1 and CDR2: MNHNY and SVGAGI (reference sequence). This CDR3 has 11 amino acids. The CDR3 region has the DNA TGTGCCAGCGGACAGGCCTACGAGCAGTACTTC. Its translation: CASGQAYEQYF.

V and J are TRBV28 and TRBJ1-2; possibly TRBD1 for D (5 bases). Germline-derived CDR1 and CDR2 are MDHEN and SYDVKM. This CDR3 comprises 14 residues. V lost 6 bases, J lost 5 bases, and 16 bases lay in between. This chain's CDR3 is CASRFFGTGYGYTF. CDR3 in DNA: TGTGCCAGCAGGTTTTTCGGGACGGGATATGGCTACACCTTC.

CDR3 protein: CASSIGKSTYSNQPQHF. As DNA, the CDR3 is TGTGCCAGTAGTATAGGGAAAAGTACTTACTCTAATCAGCCCCAGCATTTT. The V gene is TRBV19, the J gene TRBJ1-5, with no clear D. The germline V and J ends were trimmed by 1 base and 4 bases, with 17 bases remaining between them. The V gene's germline CDR1 is LNHDA and CDR2 SQIVND (reference sequence). The CDR3 totals 17 residues.

The chain employs TRBV6-2 or TRBV6-3 and TRBJ2-7, with a possible D match to TRBD1 (5 bases). The CDR3 is 13 residues long. Between the trimmed V and J ends, which lost 6 bases and 2 bases, there was a span of 11 bases. Germline CDR1 and CDR2: MNHEY and SVGEGT. The CDR3 is CASSSTGPYEQYF. The CDR3 DNA reads TGTGCCAGCAGCTCAACAGGTCCCTACGAGCAGTACTTC.

This clone has only one observation. The gene calls are TRBV11-2 and TRBJ1-2; 7 bases agree with TRBD1. V gave up 6 bases and J gave up 4 bases; unmatched junction bases: 5. The V gene's germline CDR1 is SGHAT and CDR2 FQNNGV. This CDR3 is built from 13 residues. Written as DNA, the CDR3 is TGTGCCAGCAGGGGTTACAGGGGCTATGGCTACACCTTC. This gives the protein CASRGYRGYGYTF.

The chain carries TRBV28 and TRBJ2-3, with unresolved D. V gave up 7 bases and J gave up 3 bases, with 17 bases separating them. Per the germline V gene, CDR1 is MDHEN and CDR2 is SYDVKM. CDR3 length equals 15 residues. CDR3: CASTLGGGGTDTQYF. CDR3 bases: TGTGCCAGCACCCTTGGCGGCGGCGGAACAGATACGCAGTATTTT.

The rearrangement links TRBV27 to TRBJ2-4, with TRBD1 matching over 7 bases. Germline V gene sequence: CDR1 MNHEY, CDR2 SMNVEV (reference sequence). The V segment lost 5 bases and the J segment 1 base; nucleotides outside the gene matches: 17. The CDR3 runs 19 residues. In nucleotides, the CDR3 is TGTGCCAGCAGTATTAGGCCCCCCACAGGGGCGAGGGCCAAAAACATTCAGTACTTC. It yields the protein CASSIRPPTGARAKNIQYF.

This clone was seen a single time. The chain joins TRBV28 to TRBJ1-6; 7 nucleotides line up with TRBD1. Looked up from germline, CDR1 is MDHEN and CDR2 is SYDVKM. Losses at the gene ends were 3 bases for V and 7 bases for J; bases not matched to a gene: 3. The CDR3 has 14 residues. The DNA of the CDR3 is TGTGCCAGCAGTTTGGAACAGGGGAATTCACCCCTCCACTTT. Encoded protein: CASSLEQGNSPLHF.

The chain carries TRBV7-9 and TRBJ1-2; D is unresolved. The V and J ends lost 1 base and 4 bases respectively, with 4 bases between them. This CDR3 contains 12 residues. Germline values: CDR1 SEHNR, CDR2 FQNEAQ (reference sequence). The CDR3 bases are TGTGCCAGCAGCTTAGACGGCTATGGCTACACCTTC. Its protein is CASSLDGYGYTF.

The V and J genes are TRBV27 and TRBJ1-6; D is uncertain. Germline V gene sequence: CDR1 MNHEY, CDR2 SMNVEV (reference sequence). The V and J ends lost 2 bases and 8 bases respectively, with 13 bases between them. The CDR3 consists of 15 residues. The DNA for the CDR3 is TGTGCCAGCAGTTTAGGGAGGGTGGCAGATTCACCCCTCCACTTT. Its translation is CASSLGRVADSPLHF.

The chain recombines TRBV3-1 (or the pseudogene TRBV3-2) with TRBJ1-1, with D unresolved. The V end was cut by 0 bases, the J end by 3 bases, with 14 bases between. The germline CDR1 and CDR2 sequences are LGHDT and YNNKEL (reference sequence). This CDR3 spans 16 amino acids. The DNA of the CDR3 is TGTGCCAGCAGCCAAGATTTGGGCCTGAGGGACACTGAAGCTTTCTTT. It encodes CASSQDLGLRDTEAFF.

The chain uses TRBV9 and TRBJ1-1, with 9 bases identical to TRBD1. V lost 4 bases and J lost 6; bases outside the gene matches: 13. Germline values: CDR1 SGDLS, CDR2 YYNGEE. CDR3 length: 16 amino acids. The CDR3, as DNA: TGTGCCAGCAGCACTACAGGGGGCAAAGGGGGGCCTGAAGCTTTCTTT. The encoded protein is CASSTTGGKGGPEAFF.

The chain links TRBV7-9 to TRBJ1-4, with a possible D match to TRBD1 (5 bases). Between the trimmed V and J ends, which lost 3 bases and 7 bases, there was a span of 12 bases. The germline V gene encodes CDR1 SEHNR and CDR2 FQNEAQ (reference sequence). CDR3 length: 14 residues. The CDR3 coding sequence is TGTGCCAGCAGCTTCCGCCGGGACGGTGAAAAACTGTTTTTT. It encodes CASSFRRDGEKLFF.

The genes are TRBV18 and TRBJ1-6; possible D gene TRBD1, 5 bases. There are 17 residues in the CDR3. Between the trimmed V and J ends, which lost 3 bases and 5 bases, there was a span of 17 bases. Germline V gene sequence: CDR1 KGHSH, CDR2 LQKENI. The DNA of the CDR3 is TGTGCCAGCTCACCCCGTGCCTCGGGGGAACATAATTCACCCCTCCACTTT. Translation: CASSPRASGEHNSPLHF.

J is TRBJ2-1 and V is TRBV27; D perhaps matches TRBD1 (8 bases). In germline, CDR1 is MNHEY, CDR2 SMNVEV (reference sequence). The V end was cut by 8 bases, the J end by 5 bases, with 22 bases between. The CDR3 loop spans 16 amino acids. CDR3 sequence (DNA): TGTGCCAGCGGGTCCCCGGCGGGGGACAGGCACAATGAGCAGTTCTTC. As protein: CASGSPAGDRHNEQFF.

The chain couples TRBV20-1 to TRBJ1-2; no clear D. The germline CDR1 and CDR2 sequences are DFQATT and SNEGSKA (reference sequence). This CDR3 is 14 amino acids long. Trimming cost V 3 bases and J 5 bases, with 16 bases left between them. As DNA, the CDR3 is TGCAGTGCTAGTCAAACTGATATCGGGTATGGCTACACCTTC. Translation gives CSASQTDIGYGYTF.

The chain is built from TRBV6-5 and TRBJ1-1, with 8 bases that match TRBD1. The CDR3 runs to 14 residues. The germline gives CDR1 MNHEY, CDR2 SVGAGI. With V trimmed by 3 bases and J by 4 bases, 4 bases remained unmatched. CDR3 sequence: CASSYDRGSTEAFF. Written as DNA, the CDR3 is TGTGCCAGCAGTTATGACAGGGGTAGCACTGAAGCTTTCTTT.

This clone was detected only once. The chain uses TRBV6-5 and TRBJ1-5; perhaps TRBD1 as D (5 bases). The CDR3 has 13 amino acids. V dropped 5 bases and J dropped 2 bases, with 7 bases sitting between them. Looked up from germline, CDR1 is MNHEY and CDR2 is SVGAGI. In DNA form, the CDR3 reads TGTGCCAGCAGTCGGGACGGCAATCAGCCCCAGCATTTT. Translating gives CASSRDGNQPQHF.

The chain is built from TRBV7-9 and TRBJ2-5; 9 bases match TRBD1. The CDR3 extends over 15 amino acids. CDR1 is SEHNR and CDR2 is FQNEAQ in the germline V gene (reference sequence). With 5 bases clipped from V and 2 bases from J, the junction kept 6 bases outside the gene matches. This CDR3 is CASSGTGLGQETQYF. The CDR3 DNA follows: TGTGCCAGCAGCGGGACAGGGTTGGGACAAGAGACCCAGTACTTC.

The V call is TRBV5-1, the J call TRBJ1-2; no clear D gene. The germline V and J ends were trimmed by 0 bases and 8 bases, with 11 bases remaining between them. CDR1 is SGHRS, CDR2 YFSETQ, per germline. The CDR3 runs to 13 residues. CDR3 sequence reads: CASSLEEGGGYTF. In DNA, the CDR3 is TGCGCCAGCAGCTTGGAAGAGGGAGGAGGCTACACCTTC.

The chain has TRBV2 and TRBJ2-7; D is possibly TRBD1 or TRBD2 (5 bases each). The ends were cut back, 2 bases at V and 9 bases at J, with 20 bases in the middle. This CDR3 comprises 15 residues. Germline V gene sequence: CDR1 SNHLY, CDR2 FYNNEI. CDR3 sequence (DNA): TGTGCCAGCAGTGAAAACCGGGACCCTCGTCTTGGGCAGTACTTC. Its translation is CASSENRDPRLGQYF.

This chain uses TRBV9 with TRBJ1-6; tentatively, D is TRBD1 (5 bases). V dropped 4 bases and J dropped 7 bases, with 18 bases sitting between them. The CDR3 is 16 amino acids. Germline V lookup: CDR1 SGDLS, CDR2 YYNGEE. The CDR3 protein is CASSSPPGTGNSPLHF. The CDR3, as DNA: TGTGCCAGCAGCTCCCCACCTGGGACTGGAAATTCACCCCTCCACTTT.

The chain carries TRBV3-1 (or the pseudogene TRBV3-2) and TRBJ2-2; D gene unclear. CDR1 and CDR2 (germline): LGHDT, YNNKEL (reference sequence). V was pared by 2 bases and J by 6 bases, with 7 bases between. The CDR3 sequence is 13 residues long. CDR3 loop: CASSQIFAGELFF. The DNA for the CDR3 is TGTGCCAGCAGCCAAATCTTCGCCGGGGAGCTGTTTTTT.

The rearrangement joins TRBV10-2 to TRBJ1-6, with 8 positions matching TRBD1. The ends lost 7 bases at V and 8 bases at J; junction bases unmatched: 1. The germline gives CDR1 WSHSY, CDR2 SAAADI. The CDR3 extends over 12 amino acids. The CDR3: CASTQGDSPLHF. The CDR3 region has the DNA TGCGCCAGCACACAGGGGGATTCACCCCTCCACTTT.